What follows are 21 T cell receptor beta chains derived from one specimen sequenced in a study of molecular identifiers for immune sequencing clone quantification. MiXCR was run by TCRdb on the PCR reads, yielding one entry per CDR3 protein. This sample has some 88,000 distinct CDR3 sequences, with 21% found just once. Sequenced: naive CD8+ T cells from blood, with Jurkat cell RNA spiked in. Noted subset: FACS-sorted CD8+CD4-CCR7+CD45RA+ naive T cells. The receptors here all came from a human donor in good health. Some libraries in this study had Jurkat cell RNA spiked in.

V is TRBV27 and J is TRBJ2-2; D remains ambiguous. CDR3 size: 13 residues. The germline V gene encodes CDR1 MNHEY and CDR2 SMNVEV (reference sequence). Trimming removed 4 bases from V and 3 bases from J, with 6 bases in between. The CDR3 DNA reads TGTGCCAGCAGTTACAGAGACACCGGGGAGCTGTTTTTT. This translates into CASSYRDTGELFF.

Details on this clonotype: A read error may be the cause here, since a much bigger clone is one base away. This chain uses TRBV5-1 with TRBJ2-1, with 7 bases fitting TRBD2. The germline CDR1 and CDR2 sequences are SGHRS and YFSETQ. After removal of 2 bases from V and 5 bases from J, the junction contained 4 bases not matched to a gene. The CDR3 contains 14 residues. CDR3 coding DNA: TGCGCCAGCAGCTTAGCGGGGCCTCACAATGAGCAGTTCTTC. Its protein product is CASSLAGPHNEQFF.

This chain joins TRBV12-3 or TRBV12-4 and TRBJ2-5; D possibly uses TRBD1 or TRBD2 (5 bases each). Between the trimmed V and J ends, which lost 2 bases and 7 bases, there was a span of 11 bases. This CDR3 contains 13 residues. CDR3 sequence: CASSLQGPGTQYF. CDR3 in DNA: TGTGCCAGCAGTTTACAGGGACCCGGGACCCAGTACTTC.

This clonotype was seen a handful of times. V and J are TRBV19 and TRBJ1-5; 7 nucleotides line up with TRBD1. Germline V CDR1 and CDR2: LNHDA, SQIVND (reference sequence). With 11 bases clipped from V and 3 bases from J, the junction kept 4 bases outside the gene matches. The CDR3 covers 12 residues. The CDR3 DNA sequence: TGTGCCGCGGGACAGCCCAATCAGCCCCAGCATTTT. This gives the protein CAAGQPNQPQHF. The whole variable domain, filled in from reference TRBV19 and TRBJ1-5, reads DGGITQSPKYLFRKEGQNVTLSCEQNLNHDAMYWYRQDPGQGLRLIYYSQIVNDFQKGDIAEGYSVSREKKESFPLTVTSAQKNPTAFYLCAAGQPNQPQHFGDGTRLSIL.

This clonotype was seen repeatedly, ten times or more. The V and J genes are TRBV27 and TRBJ2-7, with TRBD1 identical over 8 bases. Trimming removed 4 bases from V and 5 bases from J; junction bases left unmatched: 7. This CDR3 contains 14 residues. CDR1 is MNHEY, CDR2 SMNVEV, per germline (reference sequence). CDR3 nucleotides: TGTGCCAGCAGTTATGAGACAGGGGACCACGAGCAGTACTTC. Translated, it gives CASSYETGDHEQYF.

This clonotype was seen repeatedly, ten times or more. The chain uses TRBV7-6 and TRBJ2-7; D call uncertain. Germline CDR1 is SGHVS and CDR2 is FNYEAQ. V lost 2 bases and J lost 3, with 17 bases in between. This CDR3 has 16 amino acids. The CDR3 DNA follows: TGTGCCAGCAGCTTATTGGAAACTGACACGGGCTACGAGCAGTACTTC. Translating it yields CASSLLETDTGYEQYF.

CDR3 loop: CSVERGNSYNEQFF. CDR3 in DNA: TGCAGCGTTGAAAGGGGGAACTCCTACAATGAGCAGTTCTTC. The chain carries TRBV29-1 and TRBJ2-1; a possible D gene is TRBD1 (6 bases). CDR3 length: 14 residues. Germline loops: CDR1 SQVTM, CDR2 ANQGSEA. V gave up 2 bases and J gave up 0 bases, with 8 bases separating them.

The chain carries TRBV27 and TRBJ1-1; D gene ambiguous. CDR1 is MNHEY and CDR2 is SMNVEV in the germline V gene (reference sequence). The CDR3 loop spans 19 amino acids. Deletions cut 1 base from V and 0 bases from J, with 21 bases between. The CDR3 DNA sequence: TGTGCCAGCAGTTTATTCCCCGCTCGTGAAGCCGGCGTGAACACTGAAGCTTTCTTT. Translated: CASSLFPAREAGVNTEAFF.

This clonotype came up a few times. This sequence joins TRBV3-1 and TRBJ2-7; TRBD2 matches at 14 bases. Germline CDR1 and CDR2: LGHDT and YNNKEL (reference sequence). V gave up 3 bases and J gave up 5 bases; unmatched junction bases: 3. The CDR3 length is 15 residues. The CDR3 nucleotides are TGTGCCAGCAGCCACGGGACTAGCGGGAGCCACGAGCAGTACTTC. Translating it yields CASSHGTSGSHEQYF.

This clonotype was found a few times. The chain has TRBV9 and TRBJ2-7, with 9 bases identical to TRBD2. This CDR3 region has 14 residues. V lost 1 base and J lost 2; bases outside the gene matches: 1. Germline assignment: CDR1 SGDLS and CDR2 YYNGEE. CDR3 loop: CASSVLAGAYEQYF. The DNA of the CDR3 is TGTGCCAGCAGCGTATTAGCGGGAGCCTACGAGCAGTACTTC.

This clonotype was detected many times. The chain is built from TRBV28 and TRBJ2-7; 7 bases map to TRBD2. With V trimmed by 6 bases and J by 2 bases, 4 bases remained unmatched. The CDR3 runs to 13 residues. Germline-derived CDR1 and CDR2 are MDHEN and SYDVKM. This CDR3 reads CASSKLAPYEQYF. The CDR3 DNA reads as TGTGCCAGCAGCAAACTAGCGCCCTACGAGCAGTACTTC.

This clonotype was observed a handful of times. This chain connects TRBV19 to TRBJ2-5; a possible D gene is TRBD2 (5 bases). V was pared by 6 bases and J by 5 bases, with 13 bases between. CDR3 length equals 13 residues. Germline assignment: CDR1 LNHDA and CDR2 SQIVND (reference sequence). The CDR3 is CASSPFGGETQYF. Here the CDR3 DNA reads TGTGCCAGTAGCCCCTTCGGCGGGGAGACCCAGTACTTC.

This clonotype was found many times. V and J are TRBV7-9 and TRBJ2-7, with D perhaps matching TRBD1 (6 bases). Germline CDR1 and CDR2: SEHNR and FQNEAQ (reference sequence). The V end was cut by 5 bases, the J end by 4 bases, with 21 bases between. The CDR3 is 16 amino acids. CDR3 loop: CASSPATGGGWYEQYF. The CDR3 DNA sequence: TGTGCCAGCAGCCCTGCGACAGGTGGGGGCTGGTACGAGCAGTACTTC.

The chain uses TRBV4-3 and TRBJ2-7; 9 bases agree with TRBD2. The CDR3 is 18 residues long. Per germline, CDR1 LGHNA and CDR2 YSLEER. J lost 0 bases, V lost 0 bases, and 9 bases had no gene match. CDR3 residues: CASSQDVGASGNSYEQYF. CDR3 in DNA: TGCGCCAGCAGCCAAGATGTCGGGGCTAGCGGGAACTCCTACGAGCAGTACTTC.

A word on this clonotype: The junction shows a germline mismatch at one end, possibly a read error. The chain couples TRBV12-3 or TRBV12-4 to TRBJ2-3; TRBD1 agrees at 8 bases. The length of the CDR3 is 14 residues. DNA for the CDR3: TGTGCCAGCAGCAAACAGGGGGTCACAGGTACGCAGTATTTT. Its translation is CASSKQGVTGTQYF.

This clonotype occurred a few times. This rearrangement joins TRBV5-5 to TRBJ2-7, with D tentatively TRBD1 or TRBD2 (5 bases each). This CDR3 contains 15 residues. The germline V and J ends were trimmed by 4 bases and 2 bases, with 16 bases remaining between them. The V gene's germline CDR1 is SGHKS and CDR2 YYEKEE (reference sequence). The CDR3, as DNA: TGTGCCAGCAGCCCCCCCCGGGACGTAACCTACGAGCAGTACTTC. Protein product: CASSPPRDVTYEQYF.

The V and J genes are TRBV19 and TRBJ2-7, with TRBD2 matching 7 bases. The V and J ends lost 8 bases and 0 bases, in that order; junction bases with no gene match: 7. Germline values: CDR1 LNHDA, CDR2 SQIVND (reference sequence). The CDR3 is made up of 14 amino acids. The CDR3 nucleotides are TGTGCCAGTGGGAGGGACTCTTACTCCTACGAGCAGTACTTC. Encoded protein: CASGRDSYSYEQYF.

This clonotype has at least ten counts. This chain links TRBV12-3 or TRBV12-4 with TRBJ2-7; TRBD2 is a possible D gene (6 bases). V dropped 3 bases and J dropped 2 bases, with 11 bases sitting between them. The CDR3 runs 14 residues. CDR3 DNA sequence: TGTGCCAGCAGTTTCCACGGGACTCCCTACGAGCAGTACTTC. It is translated as CASSFHGTPYEQYF.

As to this clonotype: One end of the junction does not line up with germline, which may come from a read error. The chain combines TRBV4-3 with TRBJ2-4; unclear D gene. The CDR3 has 17 residues. Germline V CDR1 and CDR2: LGHNA, YSLEER. Here the CDR3 reads CASSQDWLGIAKNVQYF. CDR3 coding DNA: TGCGCCAGCAGCCAAGATTGGCTGGGCATAGCCAAAAACGTTCAGTACTTC.

This clonotype has only one observation. The chain uses TRBV20-1 and TRBJ2-5, with 10 bases lining up with TRBD2. The junction had 10 bases not matched to a gene; V was cut back by 1 base and J by 5 bases. This CDR3 has 16 residues. Germline V gene data show CDR1 as DFQATT and CDR2 as SNEGSKA (reference sequence). The CDR3 nucleotides are TGCAGTGCTAGAGTTCACAGCGGGAGGGCCTTGGAGACCCAGTACTTC. As protein: CSARVHSGRALETQYF.

This clonotype has ten or more counts. In DNA form, the CDR3 reads TGTGCCAGCAGCTTGTTTCCGGGACAGGGGGTAGGTCAGCCCCAGCATTTT. It yields the protein CASSLFPGQGVGQPQHF. The chain couples TRBV7-9 to TRBJ1-5; 11 nucleotides agree with TRBD1. Losses at the gene ends were 3 bases for V and 6 bases for J; bases not matched to a gene: 10. CDR1 SEHNR and CDR2 FQNEAQ come from the germline V gene (reference sequence). The CDR3 spans 17 residues.